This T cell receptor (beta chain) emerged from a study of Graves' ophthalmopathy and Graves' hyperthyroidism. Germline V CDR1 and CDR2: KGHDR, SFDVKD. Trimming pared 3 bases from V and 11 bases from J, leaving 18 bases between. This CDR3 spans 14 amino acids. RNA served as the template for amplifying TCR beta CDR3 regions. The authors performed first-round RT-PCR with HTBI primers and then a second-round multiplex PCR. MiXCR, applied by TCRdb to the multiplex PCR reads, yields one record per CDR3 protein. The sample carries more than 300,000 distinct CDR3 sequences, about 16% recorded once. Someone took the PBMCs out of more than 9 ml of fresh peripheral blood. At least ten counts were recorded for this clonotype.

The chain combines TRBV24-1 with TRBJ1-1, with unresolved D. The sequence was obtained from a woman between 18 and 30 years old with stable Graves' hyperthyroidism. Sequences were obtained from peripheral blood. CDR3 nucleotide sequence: TGTGCCACCAGTGATCCTACAACAAGTGTAGGGGCTTTCTTT. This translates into CATSDPTTSVGAFF.